This TCR beta chain was observed in a study of T cells after yellow fever vaccination. Overall study results and limits: Contaminating bulk clonotypes could be abundant in FACS-sorted repertoires. Clones from primary vaccination mostly reappeared after the booster (less than 98% CD4, around 90% CD8). Though weaker, the secondary response peaked faster, on day 5 versus 15.

TCR cDNA was made by 5'RACE template switching, adding a universal primer site and UMIs. TCRdb reanalysed the 5' RACE reads using MiXCR and keeps one entry per CDR3 protein. The sample has 250,000 to 300,000 distinct CDR3 sequences; 7.5% to 9.5% are singletons. The sample holds a few counts of this clonotype. Its target is unknown. V lost 5 bases and J 5 bases, leaving 18 bases between the germline ends. This CDR3 has 15 amino acids. Germline lookup yields CDR1 SGHTA and CDR2 FQGNSA. V and J are TRBV7-2 and TRBJ1-2; possible D gene TRBD1, 5 bases. The specimen was CD4+ T cells sorted from PBMCs, collected 5 days after the yellow fever booster vaccination. The clonotype comes from a man aged 18-30 years who received the YFV17D yellow fever vaccine. The CDR3 region is CASSRPGTGIYGYTF. Written as DNA, the CDR3 is TGTGCCAGCAGCCGTCCCGGGACGGGGATTTATGGCTACACCTTC.